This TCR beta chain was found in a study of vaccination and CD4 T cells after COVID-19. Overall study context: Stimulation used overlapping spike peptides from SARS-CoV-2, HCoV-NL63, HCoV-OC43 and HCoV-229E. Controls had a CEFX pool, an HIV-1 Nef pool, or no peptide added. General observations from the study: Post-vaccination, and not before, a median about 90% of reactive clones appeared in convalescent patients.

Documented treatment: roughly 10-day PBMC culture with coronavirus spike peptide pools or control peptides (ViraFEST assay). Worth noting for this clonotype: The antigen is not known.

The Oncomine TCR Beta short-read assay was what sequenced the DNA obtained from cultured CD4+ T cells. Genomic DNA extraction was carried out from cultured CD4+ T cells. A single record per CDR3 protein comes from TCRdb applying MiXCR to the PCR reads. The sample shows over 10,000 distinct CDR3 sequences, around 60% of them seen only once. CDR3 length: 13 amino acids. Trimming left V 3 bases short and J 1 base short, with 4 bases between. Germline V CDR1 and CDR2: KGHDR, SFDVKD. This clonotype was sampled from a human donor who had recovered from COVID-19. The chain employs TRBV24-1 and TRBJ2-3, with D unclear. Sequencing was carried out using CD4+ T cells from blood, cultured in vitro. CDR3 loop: CATSDPRTDTQYF. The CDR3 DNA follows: TGTGCCACCAGTGATCCGCGCACAGATACGCAGTATTTT.